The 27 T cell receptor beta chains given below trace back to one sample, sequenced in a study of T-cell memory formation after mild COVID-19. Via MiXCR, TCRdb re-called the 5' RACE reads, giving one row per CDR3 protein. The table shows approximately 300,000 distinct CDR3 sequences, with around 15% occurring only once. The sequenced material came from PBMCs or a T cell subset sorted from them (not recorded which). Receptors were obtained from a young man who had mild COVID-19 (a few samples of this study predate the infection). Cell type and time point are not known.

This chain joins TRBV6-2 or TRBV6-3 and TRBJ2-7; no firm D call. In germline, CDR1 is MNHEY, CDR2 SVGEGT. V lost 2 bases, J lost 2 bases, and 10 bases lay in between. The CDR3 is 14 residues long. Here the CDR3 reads CASSYLSETYEQYF. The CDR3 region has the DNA TGTGCCAGCAGTTACCTCTCCGAAACCTACGAGCAGTACTTC.

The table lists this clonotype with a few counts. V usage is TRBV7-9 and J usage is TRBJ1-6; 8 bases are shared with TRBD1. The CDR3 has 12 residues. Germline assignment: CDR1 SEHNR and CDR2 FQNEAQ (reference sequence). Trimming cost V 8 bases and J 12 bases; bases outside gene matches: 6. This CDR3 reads CASRTGRGPLHF. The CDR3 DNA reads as TGTGCCAGCCGGACAGGGCGGGGACCCCTCCACTTT.

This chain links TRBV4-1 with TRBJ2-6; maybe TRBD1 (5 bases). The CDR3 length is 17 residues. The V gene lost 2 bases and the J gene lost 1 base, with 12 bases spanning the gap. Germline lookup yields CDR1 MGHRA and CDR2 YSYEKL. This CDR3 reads CASSQPQGESGANVLTF. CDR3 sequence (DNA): TGCGCCAGCAGCCAACCCCAGGGTGAGTCTGGGGCCAACGTCCTGACTTTC.

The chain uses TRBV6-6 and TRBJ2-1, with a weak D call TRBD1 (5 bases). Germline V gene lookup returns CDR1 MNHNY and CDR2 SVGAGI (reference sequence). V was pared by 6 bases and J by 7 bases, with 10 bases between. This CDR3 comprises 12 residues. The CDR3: CASRQGNNEQFF. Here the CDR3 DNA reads TGTGCCAGCAGGCAGGGTAATAATGAGCAGTTCTTC.

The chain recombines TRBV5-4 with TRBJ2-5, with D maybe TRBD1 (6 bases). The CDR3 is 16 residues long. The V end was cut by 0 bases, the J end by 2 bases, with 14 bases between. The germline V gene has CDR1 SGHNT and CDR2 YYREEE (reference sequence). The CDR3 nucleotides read TGTGCCAGCAGCTTGGGGCAGGGGAGTGGGCAAGAGACCCAGTACTTC. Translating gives CASSLGQGSGQETQYF. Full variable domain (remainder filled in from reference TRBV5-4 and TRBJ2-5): ETGVTQSPTHLIKTRGQQVTLRCSSQSGHNTVSWYQQALGQGPQFIFQYYREEENGRGNFPPRFSGLQFPNYSSELNVNALELDDSALYLCASSLGQGSGQETQYFGPGTRLLVL.

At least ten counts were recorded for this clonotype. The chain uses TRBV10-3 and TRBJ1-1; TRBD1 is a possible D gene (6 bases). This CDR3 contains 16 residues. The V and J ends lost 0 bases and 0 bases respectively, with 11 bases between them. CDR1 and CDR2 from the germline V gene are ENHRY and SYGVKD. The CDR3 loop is CAISESRTAMNTEAFF. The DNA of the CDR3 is TGTGCCATCAGTGAGTCCAGGACAGCGATGAACACTGAAGCTTTCTTT.

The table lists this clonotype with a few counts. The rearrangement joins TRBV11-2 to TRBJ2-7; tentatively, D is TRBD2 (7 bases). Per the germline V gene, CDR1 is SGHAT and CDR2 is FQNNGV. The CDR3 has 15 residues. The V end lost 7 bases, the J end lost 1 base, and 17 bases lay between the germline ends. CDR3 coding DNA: TGTGCCAGCACCCGGGGAGGGGGTGGGTCCTACGAGCAGTACTTC. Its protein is CASTRGGGGSYEQYF.

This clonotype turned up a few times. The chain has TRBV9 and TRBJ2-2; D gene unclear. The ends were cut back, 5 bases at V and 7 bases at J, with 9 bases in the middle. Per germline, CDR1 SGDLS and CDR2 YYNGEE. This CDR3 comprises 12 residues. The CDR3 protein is CASSGLDGELFF. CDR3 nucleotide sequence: TGTGCCAGCAGTGGGCTTGACGGGGAGCTGTTTTTT.

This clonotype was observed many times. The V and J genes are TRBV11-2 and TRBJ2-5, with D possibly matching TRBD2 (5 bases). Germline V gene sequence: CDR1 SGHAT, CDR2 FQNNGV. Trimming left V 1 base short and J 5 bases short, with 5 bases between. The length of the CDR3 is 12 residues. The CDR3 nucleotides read TGTGCCAGCAGCTTAGGGAGGGAGACCCAGTACTTC. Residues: CASSLGRETQYF.

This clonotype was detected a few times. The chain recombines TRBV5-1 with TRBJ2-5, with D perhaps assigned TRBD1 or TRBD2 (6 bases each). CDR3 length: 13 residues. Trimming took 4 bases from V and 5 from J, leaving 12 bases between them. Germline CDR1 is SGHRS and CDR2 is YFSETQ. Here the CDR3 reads CASSATGRETQYF. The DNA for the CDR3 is TGCGCCAGCAGCGCTACAGGGAGGGAGACCCAGTACTTC.

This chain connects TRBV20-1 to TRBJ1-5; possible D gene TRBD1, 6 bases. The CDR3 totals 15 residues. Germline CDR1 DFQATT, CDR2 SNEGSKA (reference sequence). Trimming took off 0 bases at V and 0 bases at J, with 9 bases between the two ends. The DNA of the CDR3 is TGCAGTGCTAGAGAAGGGACATTTAGCAATCAGCCCCAGCATTTT. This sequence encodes CSAREGTFSNQPQHF.

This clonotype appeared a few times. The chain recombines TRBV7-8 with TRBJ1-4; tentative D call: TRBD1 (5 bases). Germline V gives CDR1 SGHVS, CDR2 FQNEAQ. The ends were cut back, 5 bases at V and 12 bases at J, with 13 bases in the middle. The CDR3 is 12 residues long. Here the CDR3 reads CASSPRLTELFF. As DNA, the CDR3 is TGTGCCAGCAGCCCGCGGTTGACAGAACTGTTTTTT.

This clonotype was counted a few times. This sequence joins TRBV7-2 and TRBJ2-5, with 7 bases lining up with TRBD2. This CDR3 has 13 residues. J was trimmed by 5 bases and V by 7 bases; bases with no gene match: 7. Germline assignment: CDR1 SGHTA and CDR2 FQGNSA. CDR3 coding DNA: TGTGCCAGCAACACCGCCGGGGGGGAGACCCAGTACTTC. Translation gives CASNTAGGETQYF.

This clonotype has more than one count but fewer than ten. Here the CDR3 reads CASSRGSRGANVLTF. The CDR3 bases are TGTGCCAGCAGCAGGGGTTCGAGGGGGGCCAACGTCCTGACTTTC. The chain uses TRBV7-3 and TRBJ2-6, with D perhaps TRBD1 (5 bases). V dropped 5 bases and J dropped 4 bases, with 12 bases sitting between them. The CDR3 has 15 amino acids. Germline V gene data show CDR1 as SGHTA and CDR2 as FQGTGA.

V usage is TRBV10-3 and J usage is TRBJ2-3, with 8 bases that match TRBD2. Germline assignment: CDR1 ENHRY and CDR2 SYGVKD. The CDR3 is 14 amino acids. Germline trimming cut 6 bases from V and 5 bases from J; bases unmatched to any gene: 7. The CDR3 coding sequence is TGTGCCATCAGCGCACAGACTAGCGTAGATACGCAGTATTTT. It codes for CAISAQTSVDTQYF.

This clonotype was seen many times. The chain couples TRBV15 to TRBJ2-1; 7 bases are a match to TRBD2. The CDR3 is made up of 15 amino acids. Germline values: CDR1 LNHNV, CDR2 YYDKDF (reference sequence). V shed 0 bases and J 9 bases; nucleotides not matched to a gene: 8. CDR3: CATSRDSAAGFEQFF. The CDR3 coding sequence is TGTGCCACCAGCAGAGACTCCGCAGCGGGGTTTGAGCAGTTCTTC.

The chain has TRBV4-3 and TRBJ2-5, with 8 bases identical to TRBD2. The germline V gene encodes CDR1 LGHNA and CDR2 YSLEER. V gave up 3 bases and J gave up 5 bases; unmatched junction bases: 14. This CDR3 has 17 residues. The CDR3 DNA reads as TGCGCCAGCAGCCAGGCCTCGTCGCGGGGGGCGGGGGAGACCCAGTACTTC. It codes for CASSQASSRGAGETQYF.

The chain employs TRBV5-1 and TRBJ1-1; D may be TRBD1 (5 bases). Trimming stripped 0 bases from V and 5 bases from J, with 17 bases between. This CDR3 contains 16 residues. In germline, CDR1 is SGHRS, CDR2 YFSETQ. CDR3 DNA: TGCGCCAGCAGCTTGGCGTCTCGCAGGGATGATACTGAAGCTTTCTTT. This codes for CASSLASRRDDTEAFF.

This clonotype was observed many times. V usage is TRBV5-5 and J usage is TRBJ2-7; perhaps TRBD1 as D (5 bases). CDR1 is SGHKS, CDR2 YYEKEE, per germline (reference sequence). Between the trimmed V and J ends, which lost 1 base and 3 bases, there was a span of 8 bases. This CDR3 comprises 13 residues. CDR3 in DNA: TGTGCCAGCAGCTTGACAGGTTTCTACGAGCAGTACTTC. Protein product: CASSLTGFYEQYF.

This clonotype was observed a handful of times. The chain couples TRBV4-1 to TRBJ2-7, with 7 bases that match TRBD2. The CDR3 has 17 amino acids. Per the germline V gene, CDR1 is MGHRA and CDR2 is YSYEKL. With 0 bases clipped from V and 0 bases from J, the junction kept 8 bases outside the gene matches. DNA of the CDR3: TGCGCCAGCAGCCAAGATATGCTAGCGGCAAGCTCCTACGAGCAGTACTTC. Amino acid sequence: CASSQDMLAASSYEQYF.

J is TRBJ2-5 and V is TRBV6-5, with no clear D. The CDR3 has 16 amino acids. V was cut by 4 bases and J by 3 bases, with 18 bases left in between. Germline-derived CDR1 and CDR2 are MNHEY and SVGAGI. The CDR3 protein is CASSSLDVSRKETQYF. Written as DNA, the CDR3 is TGTGCCAGCAGTTCCCTGGACGTGTCTAGAAAAGAGACCCAGTACTTC.

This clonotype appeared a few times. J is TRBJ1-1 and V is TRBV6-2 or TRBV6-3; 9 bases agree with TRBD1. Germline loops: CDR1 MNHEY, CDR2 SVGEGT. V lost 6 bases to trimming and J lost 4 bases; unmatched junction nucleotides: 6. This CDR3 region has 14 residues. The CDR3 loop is CASSIQGASTEAFF. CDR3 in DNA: TGTGCCAGCAGCATACAGGGGGCCAGCACTGAAGCTTTCTTT.

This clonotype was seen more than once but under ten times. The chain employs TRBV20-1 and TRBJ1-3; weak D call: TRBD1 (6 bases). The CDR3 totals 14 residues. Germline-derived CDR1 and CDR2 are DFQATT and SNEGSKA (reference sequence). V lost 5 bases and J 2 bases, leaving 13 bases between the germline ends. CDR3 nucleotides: TGCAGTGCTTCTCCTAACAGGGCTGGAAACACCATATATTTT. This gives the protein CSASPNRAGNTIYF.

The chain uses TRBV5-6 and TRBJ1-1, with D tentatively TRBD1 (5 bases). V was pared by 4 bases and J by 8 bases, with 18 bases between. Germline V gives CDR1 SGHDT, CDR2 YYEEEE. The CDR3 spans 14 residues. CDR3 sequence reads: CASSRLWDGPEAFF. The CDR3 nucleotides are TGTGCCAGCAGCCGGCTTTGGGACGGTCCCGAAGCTTTCTTT.

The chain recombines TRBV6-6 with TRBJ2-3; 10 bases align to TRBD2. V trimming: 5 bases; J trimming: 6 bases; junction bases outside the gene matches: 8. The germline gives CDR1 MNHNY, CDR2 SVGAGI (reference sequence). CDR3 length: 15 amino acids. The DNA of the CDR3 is TGTGCCAGCAGTCGGCCGAGCGGGGGGGAGGATACGCAGTATTTT. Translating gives CASSRPSGGEDTQYF.

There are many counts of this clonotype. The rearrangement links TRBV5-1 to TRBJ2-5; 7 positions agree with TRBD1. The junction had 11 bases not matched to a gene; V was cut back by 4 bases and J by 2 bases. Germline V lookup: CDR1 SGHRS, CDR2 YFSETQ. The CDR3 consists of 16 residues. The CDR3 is CASSPLGTVNQETQYF. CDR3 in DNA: TGCGCCAGCAGCCCACTTGGGACAGTAAATCAAGAGACCCAGTACTTC.

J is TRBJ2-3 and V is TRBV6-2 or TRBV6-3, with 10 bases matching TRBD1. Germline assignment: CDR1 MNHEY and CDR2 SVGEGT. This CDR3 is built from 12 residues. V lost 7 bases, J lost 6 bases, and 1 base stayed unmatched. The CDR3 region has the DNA TGTGCCAGCAAGGACAGGGGGGATACGCAGTATTTT. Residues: CASKDRGDTQYF.